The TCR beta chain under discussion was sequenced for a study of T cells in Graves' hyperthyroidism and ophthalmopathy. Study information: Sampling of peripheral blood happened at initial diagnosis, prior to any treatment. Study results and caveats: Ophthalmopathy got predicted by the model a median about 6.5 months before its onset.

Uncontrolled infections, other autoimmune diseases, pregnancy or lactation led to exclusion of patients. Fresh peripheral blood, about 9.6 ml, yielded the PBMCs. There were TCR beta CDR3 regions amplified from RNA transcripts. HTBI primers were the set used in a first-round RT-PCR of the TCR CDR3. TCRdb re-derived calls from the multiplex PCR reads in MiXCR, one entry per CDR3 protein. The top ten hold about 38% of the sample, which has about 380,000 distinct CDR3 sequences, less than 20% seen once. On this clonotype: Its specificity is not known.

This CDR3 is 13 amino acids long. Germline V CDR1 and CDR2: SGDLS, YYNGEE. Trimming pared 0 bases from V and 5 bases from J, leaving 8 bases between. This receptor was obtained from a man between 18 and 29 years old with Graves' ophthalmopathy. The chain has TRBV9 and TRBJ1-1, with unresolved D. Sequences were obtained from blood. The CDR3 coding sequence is TGTGCCAGCAGCGTAGGGTCAGCTACTGAAGCTTTCTTT. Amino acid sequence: CASSVGSATEAFF.